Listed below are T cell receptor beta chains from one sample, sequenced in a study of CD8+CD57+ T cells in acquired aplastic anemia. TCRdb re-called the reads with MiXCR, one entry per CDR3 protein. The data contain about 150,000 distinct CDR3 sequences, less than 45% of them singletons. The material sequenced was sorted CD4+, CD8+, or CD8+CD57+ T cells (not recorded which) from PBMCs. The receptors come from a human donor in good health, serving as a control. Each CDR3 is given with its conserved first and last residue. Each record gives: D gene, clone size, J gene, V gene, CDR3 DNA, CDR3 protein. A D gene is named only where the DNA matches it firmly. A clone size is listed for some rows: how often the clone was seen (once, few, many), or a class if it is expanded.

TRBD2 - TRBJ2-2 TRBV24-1 TGTGCCACCAGTGACCTAGCGGGAAGGTCCGGGGAGCTGTTTTTT CATSDLAGRSGELFF
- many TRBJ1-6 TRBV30 TGTGCCTTGAGGGTGCCAGCCTATAATTCACCCCTCCACTTT CALRVPAYNSPLHF
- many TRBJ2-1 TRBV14 TGTGCCAGCAGCCAAGCGGGACGGACATCGCGTTTCAATGAGCAGTTCTTC CASSQAGRTSRFNEQFF
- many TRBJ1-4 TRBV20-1 TGCAGTGCTTTTCCCCCCGGGACTAATGAAAAACTGTTTTTT CSAFPPGTNEKLFF
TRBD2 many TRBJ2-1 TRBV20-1 TGCAGTGCTCGACTAGCGGGAGGTACGGTTGAGCAGTTCTTC CSARLAGGTVEQFF
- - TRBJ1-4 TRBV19 TGTGCCAGTAGTATAGGAGGAAATGAAAAACTGTTTTTT CASSIGGNEKLFF
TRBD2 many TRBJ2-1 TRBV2 TGTGCCAGTCAGACTAGCGGACAATACAATGAGCAGTTCTTC CASQTSGQYNEQFF
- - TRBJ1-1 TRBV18 TGTGCCAGCTCACCACTAGGGGGGGACACTGAAGCTTTCTTT CASSPLGGDTEAFF
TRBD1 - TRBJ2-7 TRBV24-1 TGTGCCACCAGTGATTCCGGGACAGGGTGGTACGAGCAGTACTTC CATSDSGTGWYEQYF
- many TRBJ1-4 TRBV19 TGTGCCAGTAGTATTACTCGACAAAAACTGTTTTTT CASSITRQKLFF
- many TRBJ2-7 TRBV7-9 TGTGCCAGCAGCGGGGGGCGAGTAGAGGGCGAGCAGTACTTC CASSGGRVEGEQYF
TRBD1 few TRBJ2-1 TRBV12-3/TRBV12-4 TGTGCCAGCAGTTGGGACAGGGGTAGTACTAGCGGATACAATGAGCAGTTCTTC CASSWDRGSTSGYNEQFF
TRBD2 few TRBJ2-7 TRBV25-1 TGTGCCAGCAGTGAAACGGGACTAGCGGGAGTCTACGAGCAGTACTTC CASSETGLAGVYEQYF
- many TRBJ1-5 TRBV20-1 TGCAGTGTCTCGGGGACGAACAATCAGCCCCAGCATTTT CSVSGTNNQPQHF
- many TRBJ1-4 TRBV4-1 TGCGCCAGCAGCCAAGATATAGGGCAGGGTGAAAAACTGTTTTTT CASSQDIGQGEKLFF
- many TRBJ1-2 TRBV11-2 TGTGCCAGCAGTCGGGACATTAACTATGGCTACACCTTC CASSRDINYGYTF
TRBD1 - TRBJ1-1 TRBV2 TGTGCCAACAGTGAGACAGGGTTTGCCACTGAAGCTTTCTTT CANSETGFATEAFF
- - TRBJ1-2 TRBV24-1 TGTCCCACTGGCACAGGAAACTATGGCTACACCTTC CPTGTGNYGYTF
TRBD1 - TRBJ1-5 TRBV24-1 TGTGCCACCAGTGAGACGAGGACAGGGGGGAATCAGCCCCAGCATTTT CATSETRTGGNQPQHF
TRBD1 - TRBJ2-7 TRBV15 TGTGCCACCAGCAGCTTAGGACAGGGGCCCTACGAGCAGTACTTC CATSSLGQGPYEQYF
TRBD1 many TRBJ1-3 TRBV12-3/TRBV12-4 TGTGCCAGCAGCGAGACAGGGTCTGGAAACACCATATATTTT CASSETGSGNTIYF
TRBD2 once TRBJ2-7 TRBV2 TGTGCCAGCAGCCTAACACTCCTAGCGGGGAGCGACGAGCAGTACTTC CASSLTLLAGSDEQYF
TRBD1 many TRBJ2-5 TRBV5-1 TGCGCCAGCAGCTTGGGGGCAGGGGGCGTGGAGACCCAGTACTTC CASSLGAGGVETQYF
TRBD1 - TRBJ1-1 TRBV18 TGTGCCAGCTCCCCTGGACAGGGGGCTTACACTGAAGCTTTCTTT CASSPGQGAYTEAFF
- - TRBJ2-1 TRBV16 TGTGCCAGCAGCCAATGGAACAATGAGCAGTTCTTC CASSQWNNEQFF
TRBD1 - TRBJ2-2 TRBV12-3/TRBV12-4 TGTGCCAGCAGTTGGGACAGATACACCGGGGAGCTGTTTTTT CASSWDRYTGELFF
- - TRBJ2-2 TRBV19 TGTGCCAGTAGGCTTCTTCCGGGGGAGCTGTTTTTT CASRLLPGELFF
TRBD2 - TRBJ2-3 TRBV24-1 TGTGCCACCAGTCCTAGCGGGGGAGGGAATACGCAGTATTTT CATSPSGGGNTQYF
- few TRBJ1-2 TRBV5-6 TGTGCCAGCAGCTTGTGGGGGCGAACAGTCGTCTTC CASSLWGRTVVF
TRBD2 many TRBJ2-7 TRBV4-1 TGCGCCAGCAGCCAAGATGCCTCTAGCGGGGATCGGTACGAGCAGTACTTC CASSQDASSGDRYEQYF
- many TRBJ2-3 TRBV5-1 TGCGCCAGCAGCAGCGCGGGTCTTAGCACAGATACGCAGTATTTT CASSSAGLSTDTQYF
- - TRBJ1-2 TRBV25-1 TGTGCCAGCAGTGACGACAGCACTAACTATGGCTACACCTTC CASSDDSTNYGYTF
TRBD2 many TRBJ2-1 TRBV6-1 TGTGCCAGCAGGCCGGGACTAGCGGGGGTGGGGGGTGAGCAGTTCTTC CASRPGLAGVGGEQFF